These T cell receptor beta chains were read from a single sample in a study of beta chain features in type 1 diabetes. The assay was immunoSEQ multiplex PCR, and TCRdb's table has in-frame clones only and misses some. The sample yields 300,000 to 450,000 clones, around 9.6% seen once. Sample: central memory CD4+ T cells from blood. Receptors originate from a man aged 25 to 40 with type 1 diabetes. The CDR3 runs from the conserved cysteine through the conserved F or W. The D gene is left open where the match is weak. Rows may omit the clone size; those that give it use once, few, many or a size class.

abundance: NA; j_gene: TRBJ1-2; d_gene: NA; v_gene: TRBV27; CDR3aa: CASSLQGYGYTF; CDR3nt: TGTGCCAGCAGTTTACAGGGTTATGGCTACACCTTC
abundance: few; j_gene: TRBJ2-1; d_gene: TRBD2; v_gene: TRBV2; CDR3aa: CASSARGGPYNEQFF; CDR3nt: TGTGCCTCCTCGGCCCGGGGAGGGCCCTACAATGAGCAGTTCTTC
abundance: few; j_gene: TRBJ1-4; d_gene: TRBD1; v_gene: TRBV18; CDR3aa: CASSRTGGNEKLFF; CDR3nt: TGTGCCAGCTCCCGGACAGGGGGTAATGAAAAACTGTTTTTT
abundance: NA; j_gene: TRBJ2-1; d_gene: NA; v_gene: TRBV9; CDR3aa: CASTRGRAGYNEQFF; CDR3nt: TGTGCCAGCACCAGGGGGAGGGCCGGTTACAATGAGCAGTTCTTC
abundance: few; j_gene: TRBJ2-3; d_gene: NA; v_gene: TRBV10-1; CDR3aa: CARGGGRVDTQYF; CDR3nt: TGCGCCAGAGGGGGGGGCCGGGTAGATACGCAGTATTTT
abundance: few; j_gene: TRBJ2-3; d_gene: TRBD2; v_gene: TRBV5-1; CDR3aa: CASMALAGGSDTQYF; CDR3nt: TGCGCCAGCATGGCCCTAGCGGGGGGGTCGGATACGCAGTATTTT
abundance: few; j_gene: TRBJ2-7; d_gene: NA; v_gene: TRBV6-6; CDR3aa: CASSYPAGFHEQYF; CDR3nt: TGTGCCAGCAGTTACCCCGCGGGTTTTCACGAGCAGTACTTC
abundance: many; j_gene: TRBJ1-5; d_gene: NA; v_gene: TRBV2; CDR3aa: CASSYRQADQPQHF; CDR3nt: TGTGCCAGCAGTTACCGACAGGCTGATCAGCCCCAGCATTTT
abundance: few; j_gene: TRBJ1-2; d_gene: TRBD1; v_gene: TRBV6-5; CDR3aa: CAISETTGSYGYTF; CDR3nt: TGTGCCATCAGTGAGACGACAGGGAGCTATGGCTACACCTTC
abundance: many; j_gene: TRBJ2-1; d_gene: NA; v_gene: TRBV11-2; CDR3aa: CASSQLGGLNEQFF; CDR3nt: TGTGCCAGCAGCCAACTGGGGGGCTTGAATGAGCAGTTCTTC
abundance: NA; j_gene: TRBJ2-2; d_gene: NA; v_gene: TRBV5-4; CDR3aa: CASSSDLTGTNTGELFF; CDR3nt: TGTGCCAGCAGCTCGGACCTGACGGGGACGAACACCGGGGAGCTGTTTTTT
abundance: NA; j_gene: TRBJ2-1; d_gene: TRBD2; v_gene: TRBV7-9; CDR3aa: CASSTGTRFNEQFF; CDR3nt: TGTGCCAGCAGCACCGGGACTAGGTTCAATGAGCAGTTCTTC
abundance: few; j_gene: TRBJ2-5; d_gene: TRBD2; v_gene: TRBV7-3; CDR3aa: CASSPYSGRDLETQYF; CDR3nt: TGTGCCAGCAGCCCCTATAGCGGGAGGGATTTAGAGACCCAGTACTTC
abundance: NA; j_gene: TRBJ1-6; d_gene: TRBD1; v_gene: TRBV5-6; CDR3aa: CASSDDRVDSPLHF; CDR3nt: TGTGCCAGCAGCGATGACAGGGTCGATTCACCCCTCCACTTT
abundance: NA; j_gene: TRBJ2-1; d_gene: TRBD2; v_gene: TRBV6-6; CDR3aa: CASSTLGLATEQFF; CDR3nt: TGTGCCAGCAGTACTTTGGGACTAGCGACTGAGCAGTTCTTC
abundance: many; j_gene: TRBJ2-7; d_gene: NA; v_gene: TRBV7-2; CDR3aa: CASRGMYEQYF; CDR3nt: TGTGCCAGCCGGGGGATGTACGAGCAGTACTTC
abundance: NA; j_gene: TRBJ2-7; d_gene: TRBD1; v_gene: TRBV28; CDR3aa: CASSPLGTGLSYEQYF; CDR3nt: TGTGCCAGCAGCCCCCTCGGGACAGGATTGTCCTACGAGCAGTACTTC
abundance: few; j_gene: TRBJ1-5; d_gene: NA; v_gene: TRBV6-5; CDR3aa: CASSYQALQPQHF; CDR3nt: TGTGCCAGCAGTTACCAGGCACTTCAGCCCCAGCATTTT
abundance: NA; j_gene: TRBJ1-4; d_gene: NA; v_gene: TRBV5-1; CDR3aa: CASSRDATTNEKLFF; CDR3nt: TGCGCCAGCAGCAGGGATGCAACAACTAATGAAAAACTGTTTTTT
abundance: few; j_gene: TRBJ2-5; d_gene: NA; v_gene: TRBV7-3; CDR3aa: CASSHERGEQYF; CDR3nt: TGTGCCAGCAGCCACGAACGTGGGGAGCAGTACTTC
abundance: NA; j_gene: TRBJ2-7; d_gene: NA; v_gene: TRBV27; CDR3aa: CASSPGGLRSEQYF; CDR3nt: TGTGCCAGCAGCCCCGGGGGACTCCGATCCGAGCAGTACTTC
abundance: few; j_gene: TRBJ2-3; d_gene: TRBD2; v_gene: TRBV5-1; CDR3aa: CASSLKLAGADTQYF; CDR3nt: TGCGCCAGCAGCTTGAAACTAGCGGGAGCAGATACGCAGTATTTT
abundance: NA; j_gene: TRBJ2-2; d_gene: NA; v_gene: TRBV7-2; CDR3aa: CASRNLLGELFF; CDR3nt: TGTGCCAGCAGAAATCTCCTCGGGGAGCTGTTTTTT
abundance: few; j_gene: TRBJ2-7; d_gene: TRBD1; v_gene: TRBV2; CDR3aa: CASSEAGQGADEQYF; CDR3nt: TGTGCCAGCAGTGAAGCTGGGCAGGGGGCCGACGAGCAGTACTTC
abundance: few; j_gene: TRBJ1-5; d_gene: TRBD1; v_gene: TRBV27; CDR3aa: CASRTGTGANQPQHF; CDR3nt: TGTGCCAGCAGGACCGGGACAGGGGCAAATCAGCCCCAGCATTTT
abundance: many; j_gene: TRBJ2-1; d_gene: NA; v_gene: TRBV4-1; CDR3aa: CASSISSGISYNEQFF; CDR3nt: TGCGCCAGCAGTATTAGTTCAGGTATCTCCTACAATGAGCAGTTCTTC
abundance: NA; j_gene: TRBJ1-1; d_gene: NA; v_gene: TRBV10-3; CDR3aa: CASSERGVDTEAFF; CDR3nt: TGTGCCAGCAGTGAGCGGGGGGTTGACACTGAAGCTTTCTTT
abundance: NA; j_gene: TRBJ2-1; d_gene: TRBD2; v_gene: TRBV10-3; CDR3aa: CAIGTSGGDEQFF; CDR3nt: TGTGCCATAGGGACTAGCGGGGGGGATGAGCAGTTCTTC
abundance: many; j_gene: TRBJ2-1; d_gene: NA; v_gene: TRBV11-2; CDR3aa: CASSFRQGSYNEQFF; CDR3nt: TGTGCCAGCAGCTTCCGGCAGGGCTCCTACAATGAGCAGTTCTTC
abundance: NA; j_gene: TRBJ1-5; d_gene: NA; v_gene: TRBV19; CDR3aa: CASSSGRGTPQHF; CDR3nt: TGTGCCAGTAGTTCGGGCCGAGGAACGCCCCAGCATTTT
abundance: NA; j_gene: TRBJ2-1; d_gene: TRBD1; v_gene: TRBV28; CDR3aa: CASRRQGASNEQFF; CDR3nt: TGTGCCAGCAGGCGACAGGGGGCTTCCAATGAGCAGTTCTTC
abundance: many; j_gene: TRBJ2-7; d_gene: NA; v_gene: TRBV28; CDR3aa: CASSSSPQGSITRQYF; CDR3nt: TGTGCCAGCAGTTCCTCCCCTCAGGGGTCTATAACGCGGCAGTACTTC
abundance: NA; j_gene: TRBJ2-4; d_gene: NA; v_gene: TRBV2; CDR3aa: CASSEWGPGIQYF; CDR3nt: TGTGCCAGCAGTGAATGGGGCCCTGGAATTCAGTACTTC
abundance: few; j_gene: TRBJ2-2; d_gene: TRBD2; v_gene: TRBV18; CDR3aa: CASSPQAGAVKGELFF; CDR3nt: TGTGCCAGCTCACCACAAGCGGGAGCGGTTAAAGGGGAGCTGTTTTTT
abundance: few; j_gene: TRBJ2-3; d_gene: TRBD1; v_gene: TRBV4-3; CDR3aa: CASSQGTGGVGDTQYF; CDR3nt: TGCGCCAGCAGCCAAGGGACAGGGGGCGTGGGAGATACGCAGTATTTT
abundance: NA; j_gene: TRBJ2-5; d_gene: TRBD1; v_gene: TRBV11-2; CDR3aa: CASSPSDREETQYF; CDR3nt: TGTGCCAGCAGCCCTTCGGACAGGGAAGAGACCCAGTACTTC
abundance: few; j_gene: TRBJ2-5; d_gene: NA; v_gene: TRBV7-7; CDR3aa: CASSLGGAAGQETQYF; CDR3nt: TGTGCTAGCAGCTTAGGGGGTGCGGCGGGTCAAGAGACCCAGTACTTC
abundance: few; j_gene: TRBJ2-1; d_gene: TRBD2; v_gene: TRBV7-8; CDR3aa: CASSLISGRDEQFF; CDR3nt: TGTGCCAGCAGCTTAATTAGCGGGAGGGATGAGCAGTTCTTC
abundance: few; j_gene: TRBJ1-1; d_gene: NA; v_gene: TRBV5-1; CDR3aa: CASSLTVNTEAFF; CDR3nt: TGCGCCAGCAGCTTGACAGTGAACACTGAAGCTTTCTTT
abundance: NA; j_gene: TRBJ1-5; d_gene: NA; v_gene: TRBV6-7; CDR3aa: CASIPTRSRGPSNQPQHF; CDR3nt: TGTGCCAGCATCCCGACTCGATCCAGGGGCCCAAGCAATCAGCCCCAGCATTTT
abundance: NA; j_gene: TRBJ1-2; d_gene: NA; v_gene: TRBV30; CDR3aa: CAWSVEGQSVGGYTF; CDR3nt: TGTGCCTGGAGTGTCGAAGGTCAGTCCGTAGGCGGCTACACCTTC
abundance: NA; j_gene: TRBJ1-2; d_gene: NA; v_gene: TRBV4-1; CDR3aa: CASSQDGWDGYTF; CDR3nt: TGCGCCAGCAGCCAAGATGGGTGGGATGGCTACACCTTC
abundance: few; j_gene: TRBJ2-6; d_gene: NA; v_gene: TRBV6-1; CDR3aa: CASRKPGANVLTF; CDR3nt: TGTGCCAGCAGGAAGCCTGGGGCCAACGTCCTGACTTTC
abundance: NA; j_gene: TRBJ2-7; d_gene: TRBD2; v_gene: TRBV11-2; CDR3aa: CASISGLAGGPYEQYF; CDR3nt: TGTGCCAGCATCAGCGGACTAGCGGGAGGCCCCTACGAGCAGTACTTC